The 29 T cell receptor beta chains below come from one sample, sequenced in a study of vaccination and CD4 T cells after COVID-19. The Oncomine TCR Beta short-read assay sequenced DNA from cultured CD4+ T cells. Each CDR3 protein gets one entry after TCRdb re-called the PCR reads with MiXCR. The table includes around 20,000 distinct CDR3 sequences, 40% to 50% detected once. The treatment denotes: roughly ten-day PBMC culture with coronavirus spike peptide pools or control peptides (ViraFEST assay). No antigen has been identified for these receptors. The sequencing sample was made of CD4+ T cells from blood, cultured in vitro. These receptors were taken from a human donor who had recovered from COVID-19.

This clonotype has only one observation. The chain links TRBV12-3 or TRBV12-4 to TRBJ2-7; 9 bases are a match to TRBD1. With V trimmed by 5 bases and J by 2 bases, 10 bases remained unmatched. The CDR3 contains 16 residues. DNA of the CDR3: TGTGCCAGCAGTAGATTGGGACAGGGAGGAACCTACGAGCAGTACTTC. Protein: CASSRLGQGGTYEQYF.

This clonotype was counted between two and nine times. CDR3 protein: CASSSKGTVLDQPQHF. CDR3 nucleotides: TGTGCCAGCAGCTCCAAGGGGACAGTCCTAGATCAGCCCCAGCATTTT. V gene TRBV7-8 combines with J gene TRBJ1-5; 7 nucleotides align to TRBD1. The CDR3 totals 16 residues. CDR1 and CDR2 from the germline V gene are SGHVS and FQNEAQ. J was trimmed by 5 bases and V by 4 bases; bases with no gene match: 11.

This chain connects TRBV19 to TRBJ2-5, with 10 bases matching TRBD1. Germline CDR1 is LNHDA and CDR2 is SQIVND (reference sequence). The J segment lost 5 bases and the V segment lost 1 base, leaving 10 bases of the junction unmatched. This CDR3 has 17 residues. This chain's CDR3 is CASSIGTRQGAGETQYF. Here the CDR3 DNA reads TGTGCCAGTAGTATAGGCACTCGACAGGGGGCCGGGGAGACCCAGTACTTC.

The chain employs TRBV30 and TRBJ1-2, with no clear D. Trimming stripped 5 bases from V and 5 bases from J, with 12 bases between. Germline V lookup: CDR1 GTSNPN, CDR2 SVGIG (reference sequence). The CDR3 is 12 amino acids. This CDR3 is CAWRAFGYGYTF. CDR3 DNA sequence: TGTGCCTGGCGGGCCTTCGGGTATGGCTACACCTTC.

The chain joins TRBV20-1 to TRBJ2-5; 8 bases align to TRBD2. The length of the CDR3 is 15 residues. With V trimmed by 1 base and J by 4 bases, 8 bases remained unmatched. Per germline, CDR1 DFQATT and CDR2 SNEGSKA (reference sequence). CDR3 nucleotides: TGCAGTGCTAGAGGGGCGGGGGGACACCTAGAGACCCAGTACTTC. Encoded protein: CSARGAGGHLETQYF.

This clonotype appeared once. The gene calls are TRBV6-2 or TRBV6-3 and TRBJ2-5; 9 bases are shared with TRBD2. CDR1 is MNHEY and CDR2 is SVGEGT in the germline V gene. J gave up 2 bases and V 6 bases, and 4 bases lay outside the gene matches. The CDR3 length is 14 residues. CDR3 in DNA: TGTGCCAGCAGGACTAGCGGAAATCAAGAGACCCAGTACTTC. Protein product: CASRTSGNQETQYF.

The J gene is TRBJ2-2, the V gene TRBV2; 7 nucleotides align to TRBD2. Germline CDR1 reads SNHLY; CDR2 reads FYNNEI. This CDR3 region has 14 residues. V shed 3 bases, J shed 5 bases, and the junction held 3 bases outside the gene matches. CDR3 in amino acids: CASSDRGGTGELFF. CDR3 in DNA: TGTGCCAGCAGTGATCGGGGAGGGACCGGGGAGCTGTTTTTT.

The chain combines TRBV19 with TRBJ2-5; D ambiguous. The V and J ends lost 2 bases and 2 bases respectively, with 15 bases between them. CDR3 length: 16 residues. CDR1 LNHDA and CDR2 SQIVND come from the germline V gene (reference sequence). In DNA form, the CDR3 reads TGTGCCAGTAGTATATTTAGTTCGGACCTACAAGAGACCCAGTACTTC. This translates into CASSIFSSDLQETQYF.

This clonotype was counted between two and nine times. V usage is TRBV6-1 and J usage is TRBJ2-2; 12 bases agree with TRBD2. CDR1 and CDR2 from the germline V gene are MNHNS and SASEGT. The ends lost 6 bases at V and 7 bases at J; junction bases unmatched: 6. The CDR3 is made up of 15 amino acids. The CDR3 DNA reads TGTGCCAGCAGGTGGACTAGCGGGGCGGGCGGGGAGCTGTTTTTT. It yields the protein CASRWTSGAGGELFF.

The chain carries TRBV7-2 and TRBJ2-4, with 7 bases aligning to TRBD2. With 0 bases clipped from V and 8 bases from J, the junction kept 10 bases outside the gene matches. Germline V gene lookup returns CDR1 SGHTA and CDR2 FQGNSA. The CDR3 spans 16 residues. The CDR3: CASSLAGTGGWDIQYF. In nucleotides, the CDR3 is TGTGCCAGCAGCTTAGCGGGGACGGGAGGTTGGGACATTCAGTACTTC. The whole variable domain, remainder taken from reference TRBV7-2 and TRBJ2-4, is GAGVSQSPSNKVTEKGKDVELRCDPISGHTALYWYRQSLGQGLEFLIYFQGNSAPDKSGLPSDRFSAERTGGSVSTLTIQRTQQEDSAVYLCASSLAGTGGWDIQYFGAGTRLSVL.

The chain combines TRBV7-9 with TRBJ1-2, with TRBD1 identical over 7 bases. The CDR3 extends over 16 amino acids. V trimming: 1 base; J trimming: 3 bases; junction bases outside the gene matches: 8. CDR1 and CDR2 (germline): SEHNR, FQNEAQ (reference sequence). CDR3 coding DNA: TGTGCCAGCAGCTTAGGGTTGGGACAGAGCTACTATGGCTACACCTTC. Its protein product is CASSLGLGQSYYGYTF.

This chain uses TRBV27 with TRBJ2-3; 10 positions agree with TRBD1. V lost 7 bases and J lost 7; bases outside the gene matches: 11. This CDR3 contains 15 residues. Germline V gene sequence: CDR1 MNHEY, CDR2 SMNVEV (reference sequence). For the CDR3, the DNA is TGTGCCAGCACTACCCACGGGACAGGGGAATATACGCAGTATTTT. Its protein is CASTTHGTGEYTQYF.

This clonotype is medium-sized (0.01 to 0.1%). The gene calls are TRBV20-1 and TRBJ2-7, with D unresolved. V gave up 3 bases and J gave up 6 bases, with 9 bases separating them. CDR3 length: 11 residues. CDR1 and CDR2 (germline): DFQATT, SNEGSKA (reference sequence). CDR3 DNA sequence: TGCAGTGCTAGGGGCAAAGGCGAGCAGTACTTC. It is translated as CSARGKGEQYF.

This clonotype was seen a handful of times. The chain is built from TRBV28 and TRBJ1-5; D ambiguous. This CDR3 region has 15 residues. The ends were cut back, 1 base at V and 4 bases at J, with 11 bases in the middle. Per germline, CDR1 MDHEN and CDR2 SYDVKM. The CDR3 region is CASSLSDSGNQPQHF. The CDR3 nucleotides are TGTGCCAGCAGTTTATCGGACTCCGGAAATCAGCCCCAGCATTTT. The full variable domain, in which reference TRBV28 and TRBJ1-5 provide the parts outside the CDR3, is DVKVTQSSRYLVKRTGEKVFLECVQDMDHENMFWYRQDPGLGLRLIYFSYDVKMKEKGDIPEGYSVSREKKERFSLILESASTNQTSMYLCASSLSDSGNQPQHFGDGTRLSIL.

V is TRBV5-1 and J is TRBJ2-1; 9 bases line up with TRBD2. Germline V CDR1 and CDR2: SGHRS, YFSETQ. The length of the CDR3 is 17 residues. The V segment lost 2 bases and the J segment 0 bases; nucleotides outside the gene matches: 6. The CDR3 region is CASSLQLAGRSYNEQFF. The CDR3 coding sequence is TGCGCCAGCAGCTTACAACTAGCGGGCCGCTCCTACAATGAGCAGTTCTTC.

V gene TRBV2 combines with J gene TRBJ2-2; tentative D call: TRBD2 (5 bases). CDR1 is SNHLY, CDR2 FYNNEI, per germline. This CDR3 contains 13 residues. Trimming left V 4 bases short and J 6 bases short, with 9 bases between. The CDR3 spells CASSVTGSGELFF. The DNA of the CDR3 is TGTGCCAGCAGTGTCACGGGGTCCGGGGAGCTGTTTTTT.

Only a few counts were recorded for this clonotype. This chain joins TRBV27 and TRBJ1-6; weak D call: TRBD1 (5 bases). Germline CDR1 reads MNHEY; CDR2 reads SMNVEV (reference sequence). This CDR3 is 15 amino acids long. Trimming took off 4 bases at V and 7 bases at J, with 14 bases between the two ends. The DNA for the CDR3 is TGTGCCAGCAGTTCGGGGGATCAACCAAATTCACCCCTCCACTTT. As protein: CASSSGDQPNSPLHF.

This chain joins TRBV6-1 and TRBJ1-4, with 8 bases identical to TRBD1. The V segment lost 6 bases and the J segment 8 bases; nucleotides outside the gene matches: 8. The germline CDR1 and CDR2 sequences are MNHNS and SASEGT. The CDR3 extends over 14 amino acids. In DNA, the CDR3 is TGTGCCAGCAGGGCGACAGGGGCAGGGGAAAAACTGTTTTTT. Residues: CASRATGAGEKLFF.

The sample holds a few counts of this clonotype. The rearrangement links TRBV12-3 or TRBV12-4 to TRBJ1-5; 7 positions match TRBD1. The junction had 8 bases not matched to a gene; V was cut back by 6 bases and J by 0 bases. This CDR3 contains 16 residues. CDR3 amino acids: CASRLIQGYSNQPQHF. The CDR3 bases are TGTGCCAGCAGACTAATACAGGGGTATAGCAATCAGCCCCAGCATTTT.

Concerning this clonotype itself: The junction and the germline gene differ at one end; a read error may be behind it. V usage is TRBV10-3 and J usage is TRBJ1-3; D is undetermined. From germline, CDR1 is ENHRY and CDR2 SYGVKD. The CDR3 has 12 amino acids. CDR3 DNA sequence: TGTGCCATCAAGGAGGAGGGAAACACCTTATATTTT. Protein product: CAIKEEGNTLYF.

The V call is TRBV28, the J call TRBJ1-5, with a weak D call TRBD1 (5 bases). This CDR3 contains 15 residues. The V end was cut by 5 bases, the J end by 4 bases, with 15 bases between. Germline CDR1 is MDHEN and CDR2 is SYDVKM. The CDR3 protein is CASSPGGVANQPQHF. For the CDR3, the DNA is TGTGCCAGCAGTCCTGGGGGAGTCGCAAATCAGCCCCAGCATTTT.

The V and J genes are TRBV27 and TRBJ2-7; no firm D call. The CDR3 sequence is 13 residues long. V gave up 6 bases and J gave up 2 bases, with 11 bases separating them. CDR1 and CDR2 from the germline V gene are MNHEY and SMNVEV (reference sequence). The CDR3 reads CASRMTGTYEQYF. The CDR3 bases are TGTGCCAGCAGGATGACGGGTACCTACGAGCAGTACTTC.

This clonotype was detected only a few times. The CDR3 loop is CASSRDYNEQFF. CDR3 nucleotide sequence: TGCGCCAGCAGCCGGGACTACAATGAGCAGTTCTTC. The chain combines TRBV10-1 with TRBJ2-1; D may be TRBD2 (5 bases). V shed 6 bases and J shed 3 bases, with 6 bases lying between them. CDR3 length: 12 residues. CDR1 and CDR2 (germline): WNHNN, SYGVQD (reference sequence).

V usage is TRBV6-1 and J usage is TRBJ1-2; 8 bases fit TRBD1. Germline V CDR1 and CDR2: MNHNS, SASEGT. The CDR3 consists of 14 residues. J was trimmed by 2 bases and V by 5 bases; bases with no gene match: 4. The CDR3 coding sequence is TGTGCCAGCAGTAGGACAGGGACCAACTATGGCTACACCTTC. Amino acid sequence: CASSRTGTNYGYTF.

The chain couples TRBV11-1 to TRBJ2-5; TRBD1 aligns across 8 bases. Germline assignment: CDR1 SGHAT and CDR2 FQDESV (reference sequence). The CDR3 runs to 14 residues. V shed 5 bases and J 4 bases; nucleotides not matched to a gene: 6. The CDR3 sequence is CASSLDRGLETQYF. Written as DNA, the CDR3 is TGTGCCAGCAGCCTCGACAGGGGATTAGAGACCCAGTACTTC.

This clonotype was detected a few times. The chain is built from TRBV5-4 and TRBJ2-4; possibly TRBD1 for D (5 bases). CDR1 SGHNT and CDR2 YYREEE come from the germline V gene (reference sequence). The CDR3 is made up of 16 amino acids. The V and J ends lost 0 bases and 0 bases respectively, with 10 bases between them. The DNA of the CDR3 is TGTGCCAGCAGCTTGGGGGCCAGGGCAGCCAAAAACATTCAGTACTTC. Amino acids: CASSLGARAAKNIQYF.

This clonotype was seen only a few times. This chain joins TRBV5-4 and TRBJ2-3, with 10 bases that match TRBD2. The trim removed 4 bases at V and 3 bases at J, leaving 8 bases unmatched. The CDR3 spans 16 residues. Germline CDR1 reads SGHNT; CDR2 reads YYREEE (reference sequence). The CDR3 DNA sequence: TGTGCCAGCAGCCCTCTAGCGGGAGAACAGACAGATACGCAGTATTTT. Its translation is CASSPLAGEQTDTQYF.

The rearrangement uses TRBV12-3 or TRBV12-4 and TRBJ2-7, with 10 bases aligning to TRBD2. J lost 3 bases, V lost 3 bases, and 5 bases had no gene match. CDR3 length: 15 amino acids. Written as DNA, the CDR3 is TGTGCCAGCAGTTTTGAGTCTAGCGGGAGCTACGAGCAGTACTTC. As protein: CASSFESSGSYEQYF.

This clonotype was picked up a small number of times. For the CDR3, the DNA is TGTGCCACCAGTCCCGCCGGGGGGAGCGGGAGGGGCCCAGATACGCAGTATTTT. Amino acid sequence: CATSPAGGSGRGPDTQYF. The genes are TRBV24-1 and TRBJ2-3; TRBD2 matches at 10 bases. The CDR3 sequence is 18 residues long. CDR1 is KGHDR, CDR2 SFDVKD, per germline. The V segment lost 6 bases and the J segment 4 bases; nucleotides outside the gene matches: 15.